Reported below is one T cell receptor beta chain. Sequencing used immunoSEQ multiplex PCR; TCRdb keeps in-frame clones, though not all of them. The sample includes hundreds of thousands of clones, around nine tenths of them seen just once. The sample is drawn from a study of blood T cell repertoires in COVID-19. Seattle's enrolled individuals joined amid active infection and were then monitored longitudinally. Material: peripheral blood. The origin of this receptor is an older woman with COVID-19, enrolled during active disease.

Written as DNA, the CDR3 is TGTGCCACCAGTGATCCCAGGGCTACAGATACGCAGTATTTT. Protein sequence: CATSDPRATDTQYF. V gene TRBV24-1 combines with J gene TRBJ2-3; possibly TRBD1 for D (5 bases). The ends were cut back, 3 bases at V and 3 bases at J, with 9 bases in the middle. Germline V gene lookup returns CDR1 KGHDR and CDR2 SFDVKD. The CDR3 is 14 amino acids.